The clone carrying this T cell receptor beta chain was found once. Its antigen remains unidentified. The sample comes from a study of cytomegalovirus exposure and HLA in healthy donors. Study background: A prior analysis found some 110 million unique TCR beta sequences from some 190 million T cells. Study-wide results and limits: The authors assumed roughly uniform sequencing depth across donors for presence/absence analyses. Highest at DRB1 and lowest at HLA-C, TCR association rates differed among HLA loci in a later analysis.

There are 14 residues in the CDR3. The J segment lost 6 bases and the V segment lost 2 bases, leaving 4 bases of the junction unmatched. Germline CDR1 SGHDN, CDR2 FVKESK. A multiplex PCR was run with 60 Vbeta primers and 13 Jbeta primers. Sequenced by immunoSEQ multiplex PCR; TCRdb stores in-frame clones only, minus some. In the table there are 150,000 to 200,000 clones, approximately 88% of which are singletons. The genes are TRBV14 and TRBJ1-1; TRBD1 matches at 9 bases. Sequencing input: PBMCs. This TCR was sampled from a woman aged 25 to 39 in good health and CMV-seronegative. The CDR3 spells CASSQTGGLAEAFF. The CDR3 coding sequence is TGTGCCAGCAGCCAAACAGGGGGCTTGGCTGAAGCTTTCTTT.